Presented here are 13 T cell receptor beta chains from one specimen sequenced in a study of glioma-infiltrating T cells. The iRepertoire nested amplicon-rescue multiplex PCR amplified TCR alpha and beta CDR3s from RNA. TCRdb independently ran MiXCR on the multiplex PCR reads; one entry per CDR3 protein. This table has about 190,000 distinct CDR3 sequences, roughly 32% appearing once. The specimen was glioma tissue, nonneoplastic brain tissue, or PBMCs (not recorded which). The receptors here all came from a human donor with low-grade glioma or glioblastoma, undergoing nonglioma brain surgery, or in good health (not recorded which).

This clonotype was picked up many times. The rearrangement links TRBV28 to TRBJ2-1; the match to TRBD2 covers 8 bases. Germline trimming cut 9 bases from V and 9 bases from J; bases unmatched to any gene: 13. The CDR3 spans 14 residues. The germline CDR1 and CDR2 sequences are MDHEN and SYDVKM. For the CDR3, the DNA is TGTGCCAGTATGCGACTAGCGTTACTGAGTGAGCAGTTCTTC. It translates to CASMRLALLSEQFF.

This clonotype was recorded only once. The chain links TRBV25-1 to TRBJ2-7; 9 nucleotides align to TRBD2. Germline-derived CDR1 and CDR2 are MGHDK and SYGVNS. The trim removed 9 bases at V and 6 bases at J, leaving 6 bases unmatched. The length of the CDR3 is 12 residues. CDR3 residues: CASGGLASEQYF. The CDR3 DNA follows: TGTGCCAGTGGGGGACTAGCTTCCGAGCAGTACTTC.

The chain carries TRBV12-3 or TRBV12-4 and TRBJ1-6; maybe TRBD1 (6 bases). V was pared by 8 bases and J by 10 bases, with 15 bases between. This CDR3 spans 13 amino acids. In nucleotides, the CDR3 is TGTGCCAGCCTTGTAGGGGGGACATCACCCCTCCACTTT. Amino acid sequence: CASLVGGTSPLHF.

In its sample, this clonotype was seen a few times. This chain connects TRBV9 to TRBJ1-4; a weak D match, TRBD1 (5 bases). This CDR3 contains 14 residues. V was shortened by 1 base and J by 4 bases, with 8 bases between the two germline ends. CDR1 and CDR2 from the germline V gene are SGDLS and YYNGEE. CDR3 DNA sequence: TGTGCCAGCAGCGTACGTGGGGGTAATGAAAAACTGTTTTTT. Protein product: CASSVRGGNEKLFF.

Concerning this clonotype: A much bigger clone sits one base away, suggesting this may be a read error. The chain combines TRBV18 with TRBJ2-5, with no clear D. This CDR3 has 10 residues. CDR1 is KGHSH and CDR2 is LQKENI in the germline V gene. Trimming removed 9 bases from V and 4 bases from J, with 6 bases in between. CDR3 sequence (DNA): TGTGCCAGAGCTGGAGAGACCCAGTACTTC. Translation gives CARAGETQYF.

This clonotype turned up a few times. This chain links TRBV11-1 with TRBJ2-3, with TRBD2 matching 10 bases. There are 15 residues in the CDR3. Germline values: CDR1 SGHAT, CDR2 FQDESV (reference sequence). After removal of 2 bases from V and 2 bases from J, the junction contained 1 base not matched to a gene. The CDR3 coding sequence is TGTGCCAGCAGCTTAACTAGCGGGAACACAGATACGCAGTATTTT. It translates to CASSLTSGNTDTQYF.

This chain joins TRBV7-9 and TRBJ2-7, with D maybe TRBD2 (5 bases). The CDR3 length is 13 residues. Germline CDR1 reads SEHNR; CDR2 reads FQNEAQ (reference sequence). Trimming took 0 bases from V and 9 from J, leaving 12 bases between them. The CDR3, as DNA: TGTGCCAGCAGCTTAGCAGATCTAGCAGCGCAGTACTTC. It translates to CASSLADLAAQYF.

Turning to this clonotype: One end of the junction does not line up with germline, which may come from a read error. The CDR3 sequence: CASITTGVTESFF. As DNA, the CDR3 is TGTGCCAGCATCACTACAGGAGTCACTGAATCTTTCTTT. The rearrangement links TRBV6-6 to TRBJ1-1; possible D gene TRBD1, 5 bases. Looked up from germline, CDR1 is MNHNY and CDR2 is SVGAGI (reference sequence). This CDR3 is 13 amino acids long.

Many counts were recorded for this clonotype. The chain employs TRBV15 and TRBJ1-2; D unresolved. This CDR3 comprises 16 residues. Germline values: CDR1 LNHNV, CDR2 YYDKDF (reference sequence). The ends were cut back, 0 bases at V and 4 bases at J, with 15 bases in the middle. CDR3 loop: CATSRDGGGVGYGYTF. CDR3 bases: TGTGCCACCAGCAGAGATGGCGGCGGGGTGGGCTATGGCTACACCTTC.

This clonotype was counted at least ten times. This chain links TRBV4-3 with TRBJ2-3; 13 nucleotides line up with TRBD2. The CDR3 sequence is 18 residues long. V lost 1 base and J lost 3; bases outside the gene matches: 7. CDR1 LGHNA and CDR2 YSLEER come from the germline V gene. The CDR3 sequence: CASSQAWTSGRGTDTQYF. As DNA, the CDR3 is TGCGCCAGCAGCCAAGCTTGGACTAGCGGGAGAGGTACAGATACGCAGTATTTT.

This clonotype was observed once. V is TRBV6-1 and J is TRBJ2-7; the match to TRBD2 covers 11 bases. CDR1 is MNHNS and CDR2 is SASEGT in the germline V gene. This CDR3 contains 15 residues. V shed 5 bases, J shed 5 bases, and the junction held 8 bases outside the gene matches. Written as DNA, the CDR3 is TGTGCCAGCAGTCCCTTAGCGGGAGGGAACAACGAGCAGTACTTC. This encodes CASSPLAGGNNEQYF.

This chain joins TRBV30 and TRBJ2-7; D ambiguous. The germline CDR1 and CDR2 sequences are GTSNPN and SVGIG (reference sequence). This CDR3 has 14 residues. V shed 0 bases and J shed 0 bases, with 9 bases lying between them. The CDR3 nucleotides are TGTGCCTGGAGTGTACTGTACAGCTCCTACGAGCAGTACTTC. It is translated as CAWSVLYSSYEQYF.

The table lists this clonotype with many counts. J is TRBJ2-1 and V is TRBV28, with D perhaps TRBD2 (5 bases). The CDR3 has 17 amino acids. V was shortened by 7 bases and J by 2 bases, with 21 bases between the two germline ends. The germline V gene has CDR1 MDHEN and CDR2 SYDVKM. The DNA for the CDR3 is TGTGCCAGCACGGGCAGCGGCAGCCCGGAAGCCTACAATGAGCAGTTCTTC. Protein sequence: CASTGSGSPEAYNEQFF.